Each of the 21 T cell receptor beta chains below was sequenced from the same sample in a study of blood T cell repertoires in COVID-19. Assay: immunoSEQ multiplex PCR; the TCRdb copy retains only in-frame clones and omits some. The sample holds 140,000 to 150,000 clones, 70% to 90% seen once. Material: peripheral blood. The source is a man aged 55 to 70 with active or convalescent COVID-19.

CDR3 in DNA: TGTGCCAGCAGTTCTGGGACAGGGAAGTTGGGCTACACCTTC. Residues: CASSSGTGKLGYTF. The chain couples TRBV6-6 to TRBJ1-2, with 9 bases fitting TRBD1. The CDR3 has 14 amino acids. V shed 4 bases, J shed 8 bases, and the junction held 8 bases outside the gene matches. Germline CDR1 reads MNHNY; CDR2 reads SVGAGI (reference sequence).

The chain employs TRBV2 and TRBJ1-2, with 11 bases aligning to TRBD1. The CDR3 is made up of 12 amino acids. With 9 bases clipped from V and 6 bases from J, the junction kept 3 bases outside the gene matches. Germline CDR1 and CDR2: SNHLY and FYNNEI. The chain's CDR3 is CARRTGGDGYTF. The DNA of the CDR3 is TGTGCCAGAAGGACAGGGGGCGATGGCTACACCTTC.

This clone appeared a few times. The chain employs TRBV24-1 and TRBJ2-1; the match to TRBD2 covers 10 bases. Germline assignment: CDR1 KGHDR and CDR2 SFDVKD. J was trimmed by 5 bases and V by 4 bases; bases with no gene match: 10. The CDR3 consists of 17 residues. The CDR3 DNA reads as TGTGCCACCAGTGACACTAAGCGGGGGGGAACTAACAATGAGCAGTTCTTC. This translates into CATSDTKRGGTNNEQFF.

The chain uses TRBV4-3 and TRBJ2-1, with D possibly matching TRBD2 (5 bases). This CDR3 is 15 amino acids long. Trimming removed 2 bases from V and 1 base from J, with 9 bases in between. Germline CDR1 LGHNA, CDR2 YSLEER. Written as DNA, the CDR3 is TGCGCCAGCAGCCAATCGGGGAGATCCTACAATGAGCAGTTCTTC. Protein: CASSQSGRSYNEQFF.

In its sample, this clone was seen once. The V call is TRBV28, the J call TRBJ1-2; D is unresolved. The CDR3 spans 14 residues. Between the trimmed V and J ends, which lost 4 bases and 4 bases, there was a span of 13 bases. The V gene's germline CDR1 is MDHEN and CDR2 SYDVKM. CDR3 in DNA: TGTGCCAGCAGTTCAGACTTCGGTGGCTATGGCTACACCTTC. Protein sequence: CASSSDFGGYGYTF.

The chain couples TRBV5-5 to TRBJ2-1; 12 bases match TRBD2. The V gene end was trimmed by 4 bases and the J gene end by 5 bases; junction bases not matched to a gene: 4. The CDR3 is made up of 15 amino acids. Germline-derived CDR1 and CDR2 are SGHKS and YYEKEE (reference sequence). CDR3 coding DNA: TGTGCCAGCAGCGGGACTAGCGGGCGAGACAATGAGCAGTTCTTC. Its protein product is CASSGTSGRDNEQFF.

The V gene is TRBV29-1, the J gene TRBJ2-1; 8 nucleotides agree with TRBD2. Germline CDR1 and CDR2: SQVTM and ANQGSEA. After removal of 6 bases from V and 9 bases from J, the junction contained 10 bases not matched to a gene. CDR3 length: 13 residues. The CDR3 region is CSVGAGEWSEQFF. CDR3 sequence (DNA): TGCAGCGTAGGAGCGGGAGAGTGGAGTGAGCAGTTCTTC.

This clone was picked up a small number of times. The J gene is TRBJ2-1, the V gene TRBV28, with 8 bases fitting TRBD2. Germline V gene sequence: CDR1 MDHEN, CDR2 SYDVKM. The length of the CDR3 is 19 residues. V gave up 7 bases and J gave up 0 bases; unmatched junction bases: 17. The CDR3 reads CASTPTRTSRLSSYNEQFF. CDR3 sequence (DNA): TGTGCCAGCACGCCTACGAGGACTAGCCGTTTGAGCTCCTACAATGAGCAGTTCTTC.

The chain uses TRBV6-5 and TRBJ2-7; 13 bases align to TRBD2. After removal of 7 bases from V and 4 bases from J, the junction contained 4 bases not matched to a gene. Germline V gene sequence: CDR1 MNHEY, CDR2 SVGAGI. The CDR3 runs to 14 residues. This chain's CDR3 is CASNPLAGGYEQYF. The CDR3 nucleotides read TGTGCCAGCAATCCACTAGCGGGAGGGTACGAGCAGTACTTC.

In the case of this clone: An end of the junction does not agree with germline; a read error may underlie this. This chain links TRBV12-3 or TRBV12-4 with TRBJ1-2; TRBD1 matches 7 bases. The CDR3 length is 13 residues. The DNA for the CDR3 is TGTGCCAGCACCCGAATAGCCGGGACAGAGGGCTCTTTC. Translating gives CASTRIAGTEGSF.

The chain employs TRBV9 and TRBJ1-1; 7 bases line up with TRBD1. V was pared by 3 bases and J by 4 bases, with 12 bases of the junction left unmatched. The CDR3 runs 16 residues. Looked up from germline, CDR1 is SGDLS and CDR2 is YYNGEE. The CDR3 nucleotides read TGTGCCAGCAGCGCCGAACAGGGGAGCGCGAGCACTGAAGCTTTCTTT. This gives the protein CASSAEQGSASTEAFF. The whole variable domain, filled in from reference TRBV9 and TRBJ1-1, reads DSGVTQTPKHLITATGQRVTLRCSPRSGDLSVYWYQQSLDQGLQFLIQYYNGEERAKGNILERFSAQQFPDLHSELNLSSLELGDSALYFCASSAEQGSASTEAFFGQGTRLTVV.

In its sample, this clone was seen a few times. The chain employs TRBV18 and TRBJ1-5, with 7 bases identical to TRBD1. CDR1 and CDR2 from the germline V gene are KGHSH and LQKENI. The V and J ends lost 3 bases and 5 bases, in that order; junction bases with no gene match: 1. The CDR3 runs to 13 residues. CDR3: CASSPQGDQPQHF. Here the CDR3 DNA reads TGTGCCAGCTCACCGCAGGGGGATCAGCCCCAGCATTTT.

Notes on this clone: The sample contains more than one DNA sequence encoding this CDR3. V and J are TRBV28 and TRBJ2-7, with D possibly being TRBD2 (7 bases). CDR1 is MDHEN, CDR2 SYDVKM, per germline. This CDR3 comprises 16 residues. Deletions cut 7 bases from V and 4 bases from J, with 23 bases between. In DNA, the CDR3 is TGTGCCAGCACTTCGCCTGGGGGCGGGGGCGGGTACGAGCAGTACTTC. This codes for CASTSPGGGGGYEQYF. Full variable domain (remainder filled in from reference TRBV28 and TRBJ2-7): DVKVTQSSRYLVKRTGEKVFLECVQDMDHENMFWYRQDPGLGLRLIYFSYDVKMKEKGDIPEGYSVSREKKERFSLILESASTNQTSMYLCASTSPGGGGGYEQYFGPGTRLTVT.

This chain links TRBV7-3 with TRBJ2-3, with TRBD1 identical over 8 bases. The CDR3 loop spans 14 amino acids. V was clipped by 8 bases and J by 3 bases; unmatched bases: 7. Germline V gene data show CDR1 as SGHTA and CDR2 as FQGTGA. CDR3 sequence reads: CASGTGGTTDTQYF. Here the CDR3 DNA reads TGTGCCAGCGGGACAGGCGGGACTACAGATACGCAGTATTTT.

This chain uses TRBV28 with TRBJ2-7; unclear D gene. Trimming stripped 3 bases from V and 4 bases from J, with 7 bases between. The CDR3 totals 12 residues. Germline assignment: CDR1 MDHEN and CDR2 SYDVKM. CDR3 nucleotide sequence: TGTGCCAGCAGTTTGTCTATTTACGAGCAGTACTTC. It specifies CASSLSIYEQYF.

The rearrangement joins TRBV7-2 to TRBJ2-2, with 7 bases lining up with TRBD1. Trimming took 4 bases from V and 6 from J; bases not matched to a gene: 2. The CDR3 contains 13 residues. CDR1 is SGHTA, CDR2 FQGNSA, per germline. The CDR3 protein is CASSYRGPGELFF. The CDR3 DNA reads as TGTGCCAGCAGCTATAGGGGGCCCGGGGAGCTGTTTTTT.

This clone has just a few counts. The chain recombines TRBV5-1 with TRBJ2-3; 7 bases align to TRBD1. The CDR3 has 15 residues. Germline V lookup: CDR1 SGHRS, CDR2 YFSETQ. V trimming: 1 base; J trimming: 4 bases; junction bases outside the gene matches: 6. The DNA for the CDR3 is TGCGCCAGCAGCTTGACAGGGGACAGTTCAGATACGCAGTATTTT. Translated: CASSLTGDSSDTQYF.

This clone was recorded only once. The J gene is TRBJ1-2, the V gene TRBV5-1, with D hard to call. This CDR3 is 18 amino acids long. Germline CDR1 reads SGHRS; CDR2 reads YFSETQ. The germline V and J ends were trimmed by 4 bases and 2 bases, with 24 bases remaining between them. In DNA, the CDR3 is TGCGCCAGCAGCCCAGGCCCGGCAGGAGGAAGTATAAACTATGGCTACACCTTC. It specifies CASSPGPAGGSINYGYTF. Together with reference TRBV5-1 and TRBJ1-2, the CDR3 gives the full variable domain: KAGVTQTPRYLIKTRGQQVTLSCSPISGHRSVSWYQQTPGQGLQFLFEYFSETQRNKGNFPGRFSGRQFSNSRSEMNVSTLELGDSALYLCASSPGPAGGSINYGYTFGSGTRLTVV.

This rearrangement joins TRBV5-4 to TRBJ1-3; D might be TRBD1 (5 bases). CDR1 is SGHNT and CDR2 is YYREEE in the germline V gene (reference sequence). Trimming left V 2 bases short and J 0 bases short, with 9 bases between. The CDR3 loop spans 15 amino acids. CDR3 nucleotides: TGTGCCAGCAGCTTTTTGACAGACTCTGGAAACACCATATATTTT. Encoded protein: CASSFLTDSGNTIYF. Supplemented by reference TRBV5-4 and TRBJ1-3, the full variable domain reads ETGVTQSPTHLIKTRGQQVTLRCSSQSGHNTVSWYQQALGQGPQFIFQYYREEENGRGNFPPRFSGLQFPNYSSELNVNALELDDSALYLCASSFLTDSGNTIYFGEGSWLTVV.

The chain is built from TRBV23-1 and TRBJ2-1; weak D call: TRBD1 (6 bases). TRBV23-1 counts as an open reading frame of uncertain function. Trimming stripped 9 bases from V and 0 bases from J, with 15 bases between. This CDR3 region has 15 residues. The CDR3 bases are TGCGCCAGTTACGGGACATCCGGCTCCTACAATGAGCAGTTCTTC. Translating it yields CASYGTSGSYNEQFF.

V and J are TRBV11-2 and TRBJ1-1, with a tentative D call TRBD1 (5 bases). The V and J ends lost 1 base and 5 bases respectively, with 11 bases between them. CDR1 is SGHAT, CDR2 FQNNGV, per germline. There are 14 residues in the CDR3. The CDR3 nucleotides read TGTGCCAGCAGCTTAGGCGGGGGGAAAACTGAAGCTTTCTTT. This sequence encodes CASSLGGGKTEAFF.